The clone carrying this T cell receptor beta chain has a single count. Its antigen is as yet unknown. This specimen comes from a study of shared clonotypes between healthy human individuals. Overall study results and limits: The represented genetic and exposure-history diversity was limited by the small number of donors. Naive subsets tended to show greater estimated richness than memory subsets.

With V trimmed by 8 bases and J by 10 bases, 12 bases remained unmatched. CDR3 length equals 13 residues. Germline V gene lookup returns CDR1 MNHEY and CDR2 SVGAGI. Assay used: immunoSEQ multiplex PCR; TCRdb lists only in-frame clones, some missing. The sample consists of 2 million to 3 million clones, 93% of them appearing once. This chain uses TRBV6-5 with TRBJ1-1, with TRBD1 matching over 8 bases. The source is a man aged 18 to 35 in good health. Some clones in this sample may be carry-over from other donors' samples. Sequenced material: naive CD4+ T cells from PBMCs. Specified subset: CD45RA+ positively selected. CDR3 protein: CASGPDRVSRAFF. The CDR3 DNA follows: TGTGCCAGCGGCCCGGACAGGGTGTCTAGAGCTTTCTTT.